This TCR beta chain was retrieved from a study of T-cell memory formation after mild COVID-19. Study results and limitations: Clones that got smaller from day 15 to 85 had even CD4/CD8, while clones growing later tipped toward CD4+.

Of note for this clonotype: What it recognizes is unknown. Given a much more abundant clone one base away, this may be a read error.

Each CDR3 protein is one row after TCRdb ran MiXCR on the 5' RACE reads. The table lists under 700,000 distinct CDR3 sequences, roughly 22% of them singletons. Germline assignment: CDR1 SGHVS and CDR2 FNYEAQ. V was trimmed by 3 bases and J by 4 bases, leaving 5 bases between them. The CDR3 runs 12 residues. The sequencing input was PBMCs or a T cell subset sorted from them (not recorded which). The source of this sequence is an adult woman who had mild COVID-19 (a few samples of this study predate the infection). Cell type and time point are not known. The J gene is TRBJ2-3, the V gene TRBV7-6; no definite D call. CDR3 sequence: CASSFFPDTQYF. The CDR3 nucleotides are TGTGCCAGCAGCTTCTTCCCAGATACGCAGTATTTT.